This T cell receptor (beta chain) was documented in a study of T cell clonality in common variable immunodeficiency. Study-wide results and caveats: Common variable immunodeficiency TCR beta sequences reportedly had fewer deletions and N-nucleotide insertions.

At least ten counts were recorded for this clone. Its specificity is unknown. The CDR3 is cut off 3 residues early in the read; its end comes from the germline J gene. This CDR3 comprises 13 residues. The J segment lost 3 bases and the V segment lost 6 bases, leaving 5 bases of the junction unmatched. In germline, CDR1 is DFQATT, CDR2 SNEGSKA (reference sequence). The method was immunoSEQ multiplex PCR; TCRdb's version includes in-frame clones alone and lacks a portion of them. The specimen gives thousands of clones without singletons; the ten biggest hold approximately 13%. The chain has TRBV20-1 and TRBJ1-5, with TRBD1 matching over 7 bases. The clonotype originates from a human donor with common variable immunodeficiency. Input material: peripheral blood mononuclear cells. The CDR3 bases that were read are TGCAGTGCCAGACAGGGATTCAATCAGCCC. Translated: CSARQGFNQP. The complete CDR3 protein is CSARQGFNQPQHF.